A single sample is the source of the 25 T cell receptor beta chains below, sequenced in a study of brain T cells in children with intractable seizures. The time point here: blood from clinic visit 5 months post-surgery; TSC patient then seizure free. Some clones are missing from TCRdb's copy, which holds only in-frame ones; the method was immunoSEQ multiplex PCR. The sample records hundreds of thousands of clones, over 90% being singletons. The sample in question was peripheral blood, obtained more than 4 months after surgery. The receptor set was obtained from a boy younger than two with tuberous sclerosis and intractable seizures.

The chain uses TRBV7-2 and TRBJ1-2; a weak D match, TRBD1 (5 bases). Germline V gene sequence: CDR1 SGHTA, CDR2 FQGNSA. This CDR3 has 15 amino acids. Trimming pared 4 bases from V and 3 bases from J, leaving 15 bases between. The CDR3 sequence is CASSSHTGSYYGYTF. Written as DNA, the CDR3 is TGTGCCAGCAGCTCCCATACAGGTTCTTACTATGGCTACACCTTC.

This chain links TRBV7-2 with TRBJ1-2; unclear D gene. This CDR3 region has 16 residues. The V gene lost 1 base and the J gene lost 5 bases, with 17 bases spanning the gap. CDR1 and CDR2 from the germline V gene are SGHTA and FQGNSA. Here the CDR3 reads CASSLDDTSIGYGYTF. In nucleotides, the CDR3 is TGTGCCAGCAGCTTAGACGACACGTCGATTGGGTATGGCTACACCTTC.

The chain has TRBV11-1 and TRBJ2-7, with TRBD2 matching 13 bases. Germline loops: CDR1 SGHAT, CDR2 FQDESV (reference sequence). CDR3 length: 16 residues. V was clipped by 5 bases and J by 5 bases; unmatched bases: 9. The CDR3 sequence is CASSPGTSGIKDEQYF. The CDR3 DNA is TGTGCCAGCAGCCCGGGGACTAGCGGGATAAAGGACGAGCAGTACTTC.

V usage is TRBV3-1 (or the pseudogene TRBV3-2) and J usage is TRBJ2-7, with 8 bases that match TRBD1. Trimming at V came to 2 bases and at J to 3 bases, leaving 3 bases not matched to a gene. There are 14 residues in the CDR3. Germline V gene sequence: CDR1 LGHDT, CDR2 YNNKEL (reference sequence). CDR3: CASSQSDRGYEQYF. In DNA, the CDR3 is TGTGCCAGCAGCCAAAGCGACAGGGGCTACGAGCAGTACTTC.

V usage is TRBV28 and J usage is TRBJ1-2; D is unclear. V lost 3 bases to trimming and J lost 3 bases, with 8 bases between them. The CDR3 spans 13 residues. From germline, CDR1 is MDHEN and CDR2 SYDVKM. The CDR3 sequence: CASSLRTDYGYTF. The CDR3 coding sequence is TGTGCCAGCAGTTTGAGAACAGACTATGGCTACACCTTC.

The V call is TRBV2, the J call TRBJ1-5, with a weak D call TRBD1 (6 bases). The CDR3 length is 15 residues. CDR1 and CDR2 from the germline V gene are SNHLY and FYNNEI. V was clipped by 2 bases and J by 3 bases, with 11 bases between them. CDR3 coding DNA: TGTGCCAGCAGTGAAATGACAGGAAACAATCAGCCCCAGCATTTT. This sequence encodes CASSEMTGNNQPQHF. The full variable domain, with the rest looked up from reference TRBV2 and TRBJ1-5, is EPEVTQTPSHQVTQMGQEVILRCVPISNHLYFYWYRQILGQKVEFLVSFYNNEISEKSEIFDDQFSVERPDGSNFTLKIRSTKLEDSAMYFCASSEMTGNNQPQHFGDGTRLSIL.

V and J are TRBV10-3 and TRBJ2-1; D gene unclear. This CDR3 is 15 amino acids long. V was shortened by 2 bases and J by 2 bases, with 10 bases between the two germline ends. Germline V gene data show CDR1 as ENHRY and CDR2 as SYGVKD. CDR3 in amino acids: CAISEVIVAYNEQFF. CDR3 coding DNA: TGTGCCATCAGTGAGGTGATAGTCGCCTACAATGAGCAGTTCTTC.

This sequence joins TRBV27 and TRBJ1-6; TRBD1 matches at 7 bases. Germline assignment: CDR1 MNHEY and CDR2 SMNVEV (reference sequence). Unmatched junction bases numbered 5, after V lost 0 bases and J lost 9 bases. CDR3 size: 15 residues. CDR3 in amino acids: CASSLSTGTTSPLHF. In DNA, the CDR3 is TGTGCCAGCAGTTTATCGACAGGGACTACTTCACCCCTCCACTTT.

The CDR3 loop reads CAISEEQNYGYTF. Here the CDR3 DNA reads TGTGCCATCAGTGAGGAACAGAACTATGGCTACACCTTC. The chain joins TRBV10-3 to TRBJ1-2; no definite D call. The V end was cut by 2 bases, the J end by 2 bases, with 6 bases between. In germline, CDR1 is ENHRY, CDR2 SYGVKD. This CDR3 is built from 13 residues.

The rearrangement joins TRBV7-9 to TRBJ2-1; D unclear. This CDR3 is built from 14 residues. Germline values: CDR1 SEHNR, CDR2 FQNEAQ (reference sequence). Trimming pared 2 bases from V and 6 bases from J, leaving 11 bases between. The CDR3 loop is CASSLLFSGNEQFF. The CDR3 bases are TGTGCCAGCAGCTTACTCTTCTCGGGCAATGAGCAGTTCTTC.

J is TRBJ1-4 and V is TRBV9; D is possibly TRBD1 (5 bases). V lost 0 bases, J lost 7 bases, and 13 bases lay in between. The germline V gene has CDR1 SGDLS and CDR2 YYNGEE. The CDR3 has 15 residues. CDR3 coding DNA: TGTGCCAGCAGCGTAGATGGGGGGGTCGGTGAAAAACTGTTTTTT. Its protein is CASSVDGGVGEKLFF.

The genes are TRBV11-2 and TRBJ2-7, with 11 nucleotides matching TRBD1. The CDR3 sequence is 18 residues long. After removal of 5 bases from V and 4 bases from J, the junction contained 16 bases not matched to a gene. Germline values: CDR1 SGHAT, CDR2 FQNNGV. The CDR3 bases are TGTGCCAGCAGCAGGCGGGACAGGGGGGGTCTGAACGCGTACGAGCAGTACTTC. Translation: CASSRRDRGGLNAYEQYF.

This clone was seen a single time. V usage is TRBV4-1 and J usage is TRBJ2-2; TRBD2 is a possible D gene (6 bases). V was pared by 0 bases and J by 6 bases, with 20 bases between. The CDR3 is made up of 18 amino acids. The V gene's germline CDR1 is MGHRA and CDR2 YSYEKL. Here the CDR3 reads CASSQELELATYSGELFF. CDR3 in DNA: TGCGCCAGCAGCCAAGAATTAGAGCTAGCGACATACTCCGGGGAGCTGTTTTTT.

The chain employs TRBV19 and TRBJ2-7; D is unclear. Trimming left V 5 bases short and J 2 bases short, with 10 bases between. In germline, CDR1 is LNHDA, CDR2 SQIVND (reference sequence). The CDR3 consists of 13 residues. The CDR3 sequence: CASSRTDAYEQYF. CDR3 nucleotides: TGTGCCAGTAGTCGAACGGATGCCTACGAGCAGTACTTC.

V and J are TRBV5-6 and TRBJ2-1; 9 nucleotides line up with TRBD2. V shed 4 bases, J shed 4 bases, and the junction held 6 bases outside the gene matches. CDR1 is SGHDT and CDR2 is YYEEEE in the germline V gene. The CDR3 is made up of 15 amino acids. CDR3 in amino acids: CASSLQLAGYNEQFF. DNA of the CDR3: TGTGCCAGCAGCCTGCAACTAGCGGGTTACAATGAGCAGTTCTTC.

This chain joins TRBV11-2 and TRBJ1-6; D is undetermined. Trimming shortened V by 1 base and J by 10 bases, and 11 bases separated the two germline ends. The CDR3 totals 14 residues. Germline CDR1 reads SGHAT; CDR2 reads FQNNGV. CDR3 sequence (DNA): TGTGCCAGCAGCTTAGGCGGCCAGAGATCACCCCTCCACTTT. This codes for CASSLGGQRSPLHF.

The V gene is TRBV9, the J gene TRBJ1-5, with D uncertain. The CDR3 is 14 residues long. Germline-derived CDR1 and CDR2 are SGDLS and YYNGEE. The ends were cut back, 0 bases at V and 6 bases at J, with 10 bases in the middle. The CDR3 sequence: CASSVGGQVQPQHF. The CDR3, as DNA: TGTGCCAGCAGCGTAGGGGGTCAAGTTCAGCCCCAGCATTTT.

DNA for the CDR3: TGTGCCAGCAGCCCTCCGGACAGGCCAAGCGACAATGAGCAGTTCTTC. As protein: CASSPPDRPSDNEQFF. J is TRBJ2-1 and V is TRBV13; 7 bases agree with TRBD1. The junction had 12 bases not matched to a gene; V was cut back by 5 bases and J by 5 bases. The CDR3 has 16 amino acids. Germline CDR1 and CDR2: PRHDT and FYEKMQ (reference sequence). Full variable domain (rest looked up from reference TRBV13 and TRBJ2-1): AAGVIQSPRHLIKEKRETATLKCYPIPRHDTVYWYQQGPGQDPQFLISFYEKMQSDKGSIPDRFSAQQFSDYHSELNMSSLELGDSALYFCASSPPDRPSDNEQFFGPGTRLTVL.

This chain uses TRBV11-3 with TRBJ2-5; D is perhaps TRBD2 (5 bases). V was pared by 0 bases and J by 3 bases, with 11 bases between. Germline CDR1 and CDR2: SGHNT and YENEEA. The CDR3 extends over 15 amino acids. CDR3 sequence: CASSLEETTKETQYF. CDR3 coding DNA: TGTGCCAGCAGCTTAGAGGAGACTACAAAAGAGACCCAGTACTTC.

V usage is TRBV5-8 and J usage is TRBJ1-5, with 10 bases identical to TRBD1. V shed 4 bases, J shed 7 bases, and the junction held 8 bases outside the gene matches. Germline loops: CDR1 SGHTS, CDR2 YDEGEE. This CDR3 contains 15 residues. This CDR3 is CASSPGTGVGQPQHF. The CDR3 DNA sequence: TGTGCCAGCAGCCCCGGGACAGGGGTCGGGCAGCCCCAGCATTTT. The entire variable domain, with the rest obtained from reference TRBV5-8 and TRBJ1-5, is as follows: EAGVTQSPTHLIKTRGQQATLRCSPISGHTSVYWYQQALGLGLQFLLWYDEGEERNRGNFPPRFSGRQFPNYSSELNVNALELEDSALYLCASSPGTGVGQPQHFGDGTRLSIL.

DNA of the CDR3: TGTGCCAGCAGCCCCATGGAGCACAATGAGCAGTTCTTC. Translating it yields CASSPMEHNEQFF. V usage is TRBV12-3 or TRBV12-4 and J usage is TRBJ2-1, with unresolved D. Trimming took off 6 bases at V and 5 bases at J, with 11 bases between the two ends. The CDR3 spans 13 residues.

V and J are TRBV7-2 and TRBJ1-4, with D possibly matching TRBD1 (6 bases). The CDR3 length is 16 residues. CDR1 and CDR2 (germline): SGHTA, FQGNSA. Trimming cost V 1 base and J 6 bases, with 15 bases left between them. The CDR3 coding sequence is TGTGCCAGCAGCTTAGAGGGGGGCGCCGAGGATGAAAAACTGTTTTTT. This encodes CASSLEGGAEDEKLFF.

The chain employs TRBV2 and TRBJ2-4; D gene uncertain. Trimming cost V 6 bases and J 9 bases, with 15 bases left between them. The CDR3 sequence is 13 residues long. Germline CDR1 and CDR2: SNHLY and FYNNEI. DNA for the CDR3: TGTGCCAGCAGGTTGAGAACAGTAGGCATTCAGTACTTC. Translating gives CASRLRTVGIQYF.

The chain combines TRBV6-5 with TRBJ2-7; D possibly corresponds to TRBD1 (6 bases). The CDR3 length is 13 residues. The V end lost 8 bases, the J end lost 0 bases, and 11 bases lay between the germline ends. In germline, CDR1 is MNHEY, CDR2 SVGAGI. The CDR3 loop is CASAGTTSYEQYF. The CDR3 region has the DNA TGTGCCAGCGCCGGGACAACCTCCTACGAGCAGTACTTC.

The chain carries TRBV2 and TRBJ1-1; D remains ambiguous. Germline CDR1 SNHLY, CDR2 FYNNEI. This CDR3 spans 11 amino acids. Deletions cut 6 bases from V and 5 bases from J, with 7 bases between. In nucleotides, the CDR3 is TGTGCCAGCAGGGGTCGGACTGAAGCTTTCTTT. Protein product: CASRGRTEAFF.